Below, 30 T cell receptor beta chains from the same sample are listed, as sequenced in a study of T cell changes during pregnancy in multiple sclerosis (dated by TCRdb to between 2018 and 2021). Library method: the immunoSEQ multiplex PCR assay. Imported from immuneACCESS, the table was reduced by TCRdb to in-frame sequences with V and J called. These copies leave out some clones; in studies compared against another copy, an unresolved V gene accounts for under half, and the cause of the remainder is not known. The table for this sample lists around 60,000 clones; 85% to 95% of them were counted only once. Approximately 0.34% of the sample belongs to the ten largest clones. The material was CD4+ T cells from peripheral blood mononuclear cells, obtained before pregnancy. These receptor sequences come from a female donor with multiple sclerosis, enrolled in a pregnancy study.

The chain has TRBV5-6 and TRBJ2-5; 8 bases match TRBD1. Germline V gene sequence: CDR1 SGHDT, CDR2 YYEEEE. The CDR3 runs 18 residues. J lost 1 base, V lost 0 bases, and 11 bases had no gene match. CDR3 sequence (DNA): TGTGCCAGCAGCTTGGTAGGGACAGGCCCAACCATCCAAGAGACCCAGTACTTC. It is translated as CASSLVGTGPTIQETQYF.

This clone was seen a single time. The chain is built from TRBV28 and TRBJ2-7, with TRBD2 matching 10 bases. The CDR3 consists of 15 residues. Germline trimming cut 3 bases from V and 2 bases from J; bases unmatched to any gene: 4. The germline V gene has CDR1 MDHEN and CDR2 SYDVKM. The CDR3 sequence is CASSFSLAGAYEQYF. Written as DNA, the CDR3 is TGTGCCAGCAGTTTTAGTCTAGCGGGAGCCTACGAGCAGTACTTC.

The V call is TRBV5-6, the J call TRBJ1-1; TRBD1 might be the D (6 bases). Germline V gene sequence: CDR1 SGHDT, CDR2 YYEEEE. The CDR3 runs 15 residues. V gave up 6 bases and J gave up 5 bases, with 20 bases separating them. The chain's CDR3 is CASTVRGGRFTEAFF. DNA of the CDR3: TGTGCCAGCACCGTGCGCGGGGGGCGCTTTACTGAAGCTTTCTTT.

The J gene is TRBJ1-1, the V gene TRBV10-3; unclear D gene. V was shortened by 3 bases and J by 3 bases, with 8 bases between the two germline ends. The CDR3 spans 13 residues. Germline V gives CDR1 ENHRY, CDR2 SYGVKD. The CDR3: CAISESHDTEAFF. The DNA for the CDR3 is TGTGCCATCAGTGAATCCCATGACACTGAAGCTTTCTTT.

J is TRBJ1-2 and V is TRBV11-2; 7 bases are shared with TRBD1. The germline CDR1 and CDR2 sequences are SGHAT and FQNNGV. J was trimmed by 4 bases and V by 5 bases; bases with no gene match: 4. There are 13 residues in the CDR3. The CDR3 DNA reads TGTGCCAGCAGCAATCGACAGGGCTATGGCTACACCTTC. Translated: CASSNRQGYGYTF.

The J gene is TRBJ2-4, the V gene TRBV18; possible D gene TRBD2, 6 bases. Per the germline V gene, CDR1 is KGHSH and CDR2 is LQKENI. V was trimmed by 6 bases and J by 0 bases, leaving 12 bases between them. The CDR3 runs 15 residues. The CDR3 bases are TGTGCCAGCTCGTTGGGACTCTCAGCCAAAAACATTCAGTACTTC. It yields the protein CASSLGLSAKNIQYF.

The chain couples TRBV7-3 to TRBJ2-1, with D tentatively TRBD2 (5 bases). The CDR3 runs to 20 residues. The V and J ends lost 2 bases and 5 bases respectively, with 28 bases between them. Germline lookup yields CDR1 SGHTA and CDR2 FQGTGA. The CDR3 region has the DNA TGTGCCAGCAGCTTAGACCCGACAATGTCTAGCTACCCTTTTAACAATGAGCAGTTCTTC. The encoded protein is CASSLDPTMSSYPFNNEQFF.

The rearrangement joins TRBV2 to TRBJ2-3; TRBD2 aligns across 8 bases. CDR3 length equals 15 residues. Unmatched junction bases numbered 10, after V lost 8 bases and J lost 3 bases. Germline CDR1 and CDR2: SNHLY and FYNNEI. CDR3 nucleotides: TGTGCCAGCGTCGGCAGACTAGCGACGACAGATACGCAGTATTTT. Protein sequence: CASVGRLATTDTQYF. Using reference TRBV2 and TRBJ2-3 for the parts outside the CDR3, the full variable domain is EPEVTQTPSHQVTQMGQEVILRCVPISNHLYFYWYRQILGQKVEFLVSFYNNEISEKSEIFDDQFSVERPDGSNFTLKIRSTKLEDSAMYFCASVGRLATTDTQYFGPGTRLTVL.

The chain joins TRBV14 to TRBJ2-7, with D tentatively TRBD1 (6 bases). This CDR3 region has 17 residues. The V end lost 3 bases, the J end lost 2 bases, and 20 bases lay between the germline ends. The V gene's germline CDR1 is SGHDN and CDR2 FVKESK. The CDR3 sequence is CASSQGARWRGAYEQYF. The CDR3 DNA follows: TGTGCCAGCAGCCAGGGGGCTCGCTGGCGTGGTGCCTACGAGCAGTACTTC.

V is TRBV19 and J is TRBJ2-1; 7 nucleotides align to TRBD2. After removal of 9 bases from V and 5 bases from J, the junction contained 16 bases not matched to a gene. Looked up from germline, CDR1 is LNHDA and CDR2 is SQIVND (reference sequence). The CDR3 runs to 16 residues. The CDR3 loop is CASSSTAGVPNNEQFF. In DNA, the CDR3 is TGTGCCAGCTCCTCGACGGCGGGAGTTCCGAACAATGAGCAGTTCTTC.

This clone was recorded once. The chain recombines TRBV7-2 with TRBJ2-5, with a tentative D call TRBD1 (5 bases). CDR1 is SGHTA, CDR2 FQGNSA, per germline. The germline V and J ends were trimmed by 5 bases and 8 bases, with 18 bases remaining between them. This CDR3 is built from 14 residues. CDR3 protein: CASSATTALTTQYF. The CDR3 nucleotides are TGTGCCAGCAGCGCGACGACAGCCCTGACAACCCAGTACTTC.

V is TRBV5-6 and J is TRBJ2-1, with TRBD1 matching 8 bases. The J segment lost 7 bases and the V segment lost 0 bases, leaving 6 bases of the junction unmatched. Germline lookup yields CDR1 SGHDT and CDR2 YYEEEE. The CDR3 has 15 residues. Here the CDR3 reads CASSLAGGAGNEQFF. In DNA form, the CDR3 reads TGTGCCAGCAGCTTGGCAGGGGGCGCCGGGAATGAGCAGTTCTTC. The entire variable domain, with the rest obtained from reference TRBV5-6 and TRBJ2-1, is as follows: DAGVTQSPTHLIKTRGQQVTLRCSPKSGHDTVSWYQQALGQGPQFIFQYYEEEERQRGNFPDRFSGHQFPNYSSELNVNALLLGDSALYLCASSLAGGAGNEQFFGPGTRLTVL.

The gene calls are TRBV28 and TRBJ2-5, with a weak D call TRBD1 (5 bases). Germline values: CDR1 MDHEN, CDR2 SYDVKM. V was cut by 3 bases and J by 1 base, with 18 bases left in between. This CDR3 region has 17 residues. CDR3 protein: CASSFIAGKFSQETQYF. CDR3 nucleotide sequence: TGTGCCAGCAGTTTTATAGCAGGGAAGTTTTCCCAAGAGACCCAGTACTTC.

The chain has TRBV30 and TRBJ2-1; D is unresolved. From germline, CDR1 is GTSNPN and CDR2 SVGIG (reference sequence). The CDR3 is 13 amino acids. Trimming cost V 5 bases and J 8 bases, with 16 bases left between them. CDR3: CAWSQAPWDEQFF. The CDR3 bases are TGTGCCTGGTCGCAGGCCCCGTGGGATGAGCAGTTCTTC.

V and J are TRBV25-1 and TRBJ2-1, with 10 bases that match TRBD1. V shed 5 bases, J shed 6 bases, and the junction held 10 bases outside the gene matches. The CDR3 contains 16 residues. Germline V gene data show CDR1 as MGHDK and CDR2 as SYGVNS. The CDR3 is CASSNNDRGPFNEQFF. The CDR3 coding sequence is TGTGCCAGCAGTAACAATGACAGGGGGCCATTCAATGAGCAGTTCTTC.

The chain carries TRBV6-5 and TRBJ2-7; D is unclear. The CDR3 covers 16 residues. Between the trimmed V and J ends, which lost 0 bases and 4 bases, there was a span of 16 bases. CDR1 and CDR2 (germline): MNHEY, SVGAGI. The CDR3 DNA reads TGTGCCAGCAGTTACTCGCACTTTCAGGCCCTATACGAGCAGTACTTC. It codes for CASSYSHFQALYEQYF.

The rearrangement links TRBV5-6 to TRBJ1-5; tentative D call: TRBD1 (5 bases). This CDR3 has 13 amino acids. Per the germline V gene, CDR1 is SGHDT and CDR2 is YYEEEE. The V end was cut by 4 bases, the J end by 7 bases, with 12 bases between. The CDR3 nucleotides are TGTGCCAGCAGCCCTTCGGGGGTCCAGCCCCAGCATTTT. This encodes CASSPSGVQPQHF.

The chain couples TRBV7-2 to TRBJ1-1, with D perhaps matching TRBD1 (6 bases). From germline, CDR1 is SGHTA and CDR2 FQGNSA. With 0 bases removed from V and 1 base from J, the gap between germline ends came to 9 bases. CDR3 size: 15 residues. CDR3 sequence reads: CASSLAPRGNTEAFF. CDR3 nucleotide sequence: TGTGCCAGCAGCTTAGCTCCCAGGGGGAACACTGAAGCTTTCTTT.

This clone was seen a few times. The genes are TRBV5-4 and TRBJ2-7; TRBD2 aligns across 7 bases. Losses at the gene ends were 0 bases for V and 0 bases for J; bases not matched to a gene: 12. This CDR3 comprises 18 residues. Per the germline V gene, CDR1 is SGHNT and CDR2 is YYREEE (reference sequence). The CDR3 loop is CASSLGGRAGLSSYEQYF. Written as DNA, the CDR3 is TGTGCCAGCAGCTTGGGCGGGAGAGCAGGATTGAGCTCCTACGAGCAGTACTTC.

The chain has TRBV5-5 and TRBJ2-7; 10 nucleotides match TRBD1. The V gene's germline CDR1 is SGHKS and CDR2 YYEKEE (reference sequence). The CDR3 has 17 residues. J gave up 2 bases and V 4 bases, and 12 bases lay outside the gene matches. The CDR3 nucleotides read TGTGCCAGCAGCCTGGGACAGGGGAAGATTCTCCCCTACGAGCAGTACTTC. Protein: CASSLGQGKILPYEQYF.

CDR3 loop: CASSKARPQAQAQYF. The DNA of the CDR3 is TGTGCCAGCAGCAAAGCCAGGCCCCAGGCGCAGGCCCAGTACTTC. The rearrangement links TRBV11-3 to TRBJ2-5; D gene unclear. This CDR3 is built from 15 residues. Germline-derived CDR1 and CDR2 are SGHNT and YENEEA. V gave up 5 bases and J gave up 9 bases, with 22 bases separating them.

CDR3 in DNA: TGTGCCAGCAGTTTAGCGAGGAACACTGAAGCTTTCTTT. Its protein product is CASSLARNTEAFF. V is TRBV27 and J is TRBJ1-1; D is unresolved. V was pared by 2 bases and J by 1 base, with 5 bases between. CDR1 and CDR2 (germline): MNHEY, SMNVEV (reference sequence). This CDR3 spans 13 amino acids.

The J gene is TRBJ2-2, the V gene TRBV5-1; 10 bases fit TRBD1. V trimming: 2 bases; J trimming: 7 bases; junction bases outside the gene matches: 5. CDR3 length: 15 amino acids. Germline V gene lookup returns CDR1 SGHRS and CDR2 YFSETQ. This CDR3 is CASSFGTGDDGELFF. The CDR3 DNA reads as TGCGCCAGCAGCTTCGGGACAGGGGATGACGGGGAGCTGTTTTTT.

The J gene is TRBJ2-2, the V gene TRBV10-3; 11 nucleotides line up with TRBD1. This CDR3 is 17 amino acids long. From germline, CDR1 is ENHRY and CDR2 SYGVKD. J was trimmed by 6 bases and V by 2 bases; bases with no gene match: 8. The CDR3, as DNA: TGTGCCATCAGTGAGGCGGTGGGACAGGGGGTTTCCGGGGAGCTGTTTTTT. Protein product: CAISEAVGQGVSGELFF.

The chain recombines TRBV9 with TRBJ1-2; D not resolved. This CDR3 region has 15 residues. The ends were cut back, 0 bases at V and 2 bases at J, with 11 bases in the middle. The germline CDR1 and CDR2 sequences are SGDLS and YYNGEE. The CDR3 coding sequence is TGTGCCAGCAGCGTAGGTGCGGGAACCAACTATGGCTACACCTTC. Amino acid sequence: CASSVGAGTNYGYTF. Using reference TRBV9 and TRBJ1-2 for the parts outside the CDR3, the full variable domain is DSGVTQTPKHLITATGQRVTLRCSPRSGDLSVYWYQQSLDQGLQFLIQYYNGEERAKGNILERFSAQQFPDLHSELNLSSLELGDSALYFCASSVGAGTNYGYTFGSGTRLTVV.

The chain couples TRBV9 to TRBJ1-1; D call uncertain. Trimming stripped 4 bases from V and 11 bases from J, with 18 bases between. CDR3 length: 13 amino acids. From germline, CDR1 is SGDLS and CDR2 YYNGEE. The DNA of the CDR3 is TGTGCCAGCAGCTCATCGAACTTCGAAGCGGCTTTCTTT. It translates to CASSSSNFEAAFF.

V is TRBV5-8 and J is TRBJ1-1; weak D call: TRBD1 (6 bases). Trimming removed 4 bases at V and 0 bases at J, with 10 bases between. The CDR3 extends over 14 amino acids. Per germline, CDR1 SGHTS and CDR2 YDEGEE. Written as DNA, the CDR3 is TGTGCCAGCAGCAGGGGACACATGAACACTGAAGCTTTCTTT. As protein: CASSRGHMNTEAFF.

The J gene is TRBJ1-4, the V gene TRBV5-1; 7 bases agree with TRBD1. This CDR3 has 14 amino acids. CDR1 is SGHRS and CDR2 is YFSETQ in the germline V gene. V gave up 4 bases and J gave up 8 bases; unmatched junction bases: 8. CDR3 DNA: TGCGCCAGCAGCCCAGACAGGGTTGAGGAAAAACTGTTTTTT. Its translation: CASSPDRVEEKLFF.

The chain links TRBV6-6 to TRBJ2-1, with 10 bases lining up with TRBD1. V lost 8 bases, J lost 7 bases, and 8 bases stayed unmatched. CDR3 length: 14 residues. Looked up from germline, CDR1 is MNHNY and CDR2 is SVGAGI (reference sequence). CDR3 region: CASASGQGRNEQFF. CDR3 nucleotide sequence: TGTGCCAGCGCCTCGGGACAGGGGCGAAATGAGCAGTTCTTC.

The CDR3 sequence is CASSFGQDEGGYTF. CDR3 nucleotides: TGTGCCAGCAGCTTCGGACAGGATGAGGGTGGCTACACCTTC. The chain couples TRBV7-2 to TRBJ1-2; 7 bases map to TRBD1. V trimming: 3 bases; J trimming: 7 bases; junction bases outside the gene matches: 8. The V gene's germline CDR1 is SGHTA and CDR2 FQGNSA. This CDR3 contains 14 residues.